Shown below are 25 T cell receptor beta chains from a single sample sequenced in a study of response to subunit inactivated influenza vaccine. A single record per CDR3 protein comes from TCRdb applying MiXCR to the RT-PCR reads. This sample has about 610,000 distinct CDR3 sequences; around 15% occur once, and the top ten carry over 8.5%. Specimen: PBMCs from blood, collected about 11 days after vaccination. The source of these receptors is a man over 45 who received an inactivated influenza vaccine.

This clonotype turned up a few times. The CDR3 nucleotides are TGTGCCATCAGTGGACCAGGGGATAATGAAAAACTGTTTTTT. Its protein is CAISGPGDNEKLFF. V is TRBV10-3 and J is TRBJ1-4; the D gene is possibly TRBD1 (6 bases). Trimming took 4 bases from V and 4 from J, leaving 10 bases between them. The CDR3 contains 14 residues. Germline values: CDR1 ENHRY, CDR2 SYGVKD.

This chain links TRBV7-8 with TRBJ2-1; 8 positions agree with TRBD1. The junction had 10 bases not matched to a gene; V was cut back by 5 bases and J by 10 bases. This CDR3 has 14 residues. Looked up from germline, CDR1 is SGHVS and CDR2 is FQNEAQ. CDR3 residues: CASSQTGTGEEQFF. The CDR3 DNA is TGTGCCAGCAGCCAAACCGGGACAGGAGAGGAGCAGTTCTTC. Full variable domain (remainder filled in from reference TRBV7-8 and TRBJ2-1): GAGVSQSPRYKVAKRGQDVALRCDPISGHVSLFWYQQALGQGPEFLTYFQNEAQLDKSGLPSDRFFAERPEGSVSTLKIQRTQQEDSAVYLCASSQTGTGEEQFFGPGTRLTVL.

This clonotype was counted only a few times. V usage is TRBV5-7 and J usage is TRBJ1-1, with no clear D. TRBV5-7 is labeled an ORF, and its function is uncertain. V was shortened by 4 bases and J by 6 bases, with 10 bases between the two germline ends. The length of the CDR3 is 12 residues. CDR3 residues: CASSPGIPEAFF. The CDR3 bases are TGTGCCAGCAGCCCGGGGATCCCTGAAGCTTTCTTT.

This clonotype was detected a few times. The chain combines TRBV5-1 with TRBJ2-7; D is perhaps TRBD1 (6 bases). The V gene's germline CDR1 is SGHRS and CDR2 YFSETQ. The CDR3 is 14 amino acids. Trimming took off 0 bases at V and 7 bases at J, with 14 bases between the two ends. As DNA, the CDR3 is TGCGCCAGCAGCTTGGAAGGGGGACCGGGGGAGCAGTACTTC. As protein: CASSLEGGPGEQYF.

The V gene is TRBV19, the J gene TRBJ2-1; no firm D call. This CDR3 has 14 residues. V was clipped by 7 bases and J by 9 bases, with 19 bases between them. CDR1 is LNHDA and CDR2 is SQIVND in the germline V gene (reference sequence). Here the CDR3 reads CASKSIYGYPEQFF. CDR3 coding DNA: TGTGCCAGTAAATCCATCTATGGTTATCCTGAGCAGTTCTTC.

This clonotype was seen more than once but under ten times. The chain recombines TRBV5-1 with TRBJ1-5; D perhaps matches TRBD1 (6 bases). The CDR3 runs 14 residues. Trimming cost V 5 bases and J 6 bases, with 15 bases left between them. Per germline, CDR1 SGHRS and CDR2 YFSETQ. CDR3 coding DNA: TGCGCCAGCAGTTTGAATGAGGGGGTTCAGCCCCAGCATTTT. Translated, it gives CASSLNEGVQPQHF.

The chain employs TRBV11-3 and TRBJ2-1; TRBD2 is a possible D gene (5 bases). The V end lost 1 base, the J end lost 5 bases, and 12 bases lay between the germline ends. Germline CDR1 and CDR2: SGHNT and YENEEA. The length of the CDR3 is 15 residues. In DNA form, the CDR3 reads TGTGCCAGCAGCTTAGCAGCGGACCCTAACAATGAGCAGTTCTTC. Translation: CASSLAADPNNEQFF.

This clonotype was detected only a few times. This chain uses TRBV5-6 with TRBJ1-5; D is uncertain. V shed 1 base and J shed 2 bases, with 10 bases lying between them. CDR1 SGHDT and CDR2 YYEEEE come from the germline V gene. This CDR3 comprises 15 residues. CDR3 amino acids: CASSLRGLRNQPQHF. CDR3 DNA: TGTGCCAGCAGCTTGCGAGGGCTGCGCAATCAGCCCCAGCATTTT. Full variable domain (outside the CDR3, taken from reference TRBV5-6 and TRBJ1-5): DAGVTQSPTHLIKTRGQQVTLRCSPKSGHDTVSWYQQALGQGPQFIFQYYEEEERQRGNFPDRFSGHQFPNYSSELNVNALLLGDSALYLCASSLRGLRNQPQHFGDGTRLSIL.

V gene TRBV28 combines with J gene TRBJ2-3; TRBD1 matches 9 bases. Germline V gene data show CDR1 as MDHEN and CDR2 as SYDVKM. V was pared by 5 bases and J by 5 bases, with 2 bases of the junction left unmatched. The CDR3 is made up of 13 amino acids. This chain's CDR3 is CASSGTGLDTQYF. The CDR3 bases are TGTGCCAGCAGTGGGACAGGGTTAGATACGCAGTATTTT. Variable domain in full (rest from reference TRBV28 and TRBJ2-3): DVKVTQSSRYLVKRTGEKVFLECVQDMDHENMFWYRQDPGLGLRLIYFSYDVKMKEKGDIPEGYSVSREKKERFSLILESASTNQTSMYLCASSGTGLDTQYFGPGTRLTVL.

The table lists this clonotype with a few counts. This chain links TRBV7-9 with TRBJ2-7, with a tentative D call TRBD2 (6 bases). Trimming removed 5 bases at V and 7 bases at J, with 15 bases between. This CDR3 contains 13 residues. Per the germline V gene, CDR1 is SEHNR and CDR2 is FQNEAQ (reference sequence). As DNA, the CDR3 is TGTGCCAGCAGCGCGGGATCTGGTGGGGAGCAGTACTTC. Its translation is CASSAGSGGEQYF. The variable domain in full, with the rest retrieved from reference TRBV7-9 and TRBJ2-7, is DTGVSQNPRHKITKRGQNVTFRCDPISEHNRLYWYRQTLGQGPEFLTYFQNEAQLEKSRLLSDRFSAERPKGSFSTLEIQRTEQGDSAMYLCASSAGSGGEQYFGPGTRLTVT.

The chain's CDR3 is CSAEGLGRIDKQFF. The CDR3 nucleotides are TGCAGTGCTGAGGGACTAGGGCGGATCGATAAGCAGTTCTTC. The chain couples TRBV20-1 to TRBJ2-1; TRBD2 agrees at 8 bases. The CDR3 spans 14 residues. The V gene's germline CDR1 is DFQATT and CDR2 SNEGSKA (reference sequence). V shed 5 bases and J 11 bases; nucleotides not matched to a gene: 14.

This clonotype has only a few counts. The chain combines TRBV10-3 with TRBJ1-1; D uncertain. Germline V gene lookup returns CDR1 ENHRY and CDR2 SYGVKD. Trimming removed 0 bases at V and 4 bases at J, with 9 bases between. CDR3 length: 14 residues. In DNA, the CDR3 is TGTGCCATCAGTGAGTCGGCGAAGGTCACTGAAGCTTTCTTT. Its translation: CAISESAKVTEAFF.

This clonotype was seen a handful of times. The chain joins TRBV20-1 to TRBJ2-5, with D possibly TRBD2 on 7 matching bases. The CDR3 has 14 residues. The germline CDR1 and CDR2 sequences are DFQATT and SNEGSKA (reference sequence). With 3 bases removed from V and 5 bases from J, the gap between germline ends came to 16 bases. The CDR3 sequence is CSASRGASSETQYF. The CDR3, as DNA: TGCAGTGCTAGTCGGGGGGCTTCGTCGGAGACCCAGTACTTC.

This clonotype was counted a few times. The gene calls are TRBV28 and TRBJ1-1; D is unresolved. Germline V CDR1 and CDR2: MDHEN, SYDVKM. Trimming removed 7 bases at V and 1 base at J, with 13 bases between. CDR3 length: 14 amino acids. The CDR3 DNA sequence: TGTGCCAGCAATACGATGGGGAGGAACACTGAAGCTTTCTTT. Translation gives CASNTMGRNTEAFF.

V gene TRBV20-1 combines with J gene TRBJ1-3; the D is unclear. Trimming cost V 6 bases and J 0 bases, with 6 bases left between them. This CDR3 contains 12 residues. Germline CDR1 reads DFQATT; CDR2 reads SNEGSKA (reference sequence). CDR3 nucleotide sequence: TGCAGTGCCCGAACCTCTGGAAACACCATATATTTT. Translating it yields CSARTSGNTIYF.

As concerns this clonotype: A much larger clone lies a single base off, so this may be a read error. The CDR3 DNA follows: TGTGTCAGCAGTAGAGGGGAGTATGGCTACACCTTC. Translation: CVSSRGEYGYTF. The V call is TRBV3-1, the J call TRBJ1-2, with D maybe TRBD1 (5 bases). This CDR3 contains 12 residues. The germline V gene has CDR1 LGHDT and CDR2 YNNKEL (reference sequence).

The V and J genes are TRBV9 and TRBJ2-7, with no clear D. In germline, CDR1 is SGDLS, CDR2 YYNGEE. V lost 4 bases to trimming and J lost 3 bases, with 11 bases between them. CDR3 size: 13 residues. CDR3 sequence reads: CASSPRINYEQYF. The CDR3 nucleotides read TGTGCCAGCAGCCCCCGGATCAACTACGAGCAGTACTTC.

Concerning this clonotype itself: A much more abundant neighbour one base away suggests this may be a read error. V usage is TRBV5-1 and J usage is TRBJ2-7; possibly TRBD2 for D (5 bases). The CDR3 is 13 residues long. CDR1 is SGHRS, CDR2 YFSETQ, per germline. The CDR3, as DNA: TGCGCCAGCAGCTCCGAGGGTGCCTACGAGCAGAACTTC. Its translation is CASSSEGAYEQNF.

This clonotype was seen a few times. The J gene is TRBJ2-5, the V gene TRBV7-2; D gene unclear. Trimming stripped 0 bases from V and 5 bases from J, with 10 bases between. The CDR3 length is 14 residues. The germline V gene has CDR1 SGHTA and CDR2 FQGNSA. CDR3 sequence reads: CASSLAVGRETQYF. Here the CDR3 DNA reads TGTGCCAGCAGCTTAGCGGTCGGTCGGGAGACCCAGTACTTC.

This clonotype was seen a few times. The rearrangement joins TRBV20-1 to TRBJ2-1; 13 bases are shared with TRBD2. The J segment lost 0 bases and the V segment lost 1 base, leaving 12 bases of the junction unmatched. The CDR3 totals 20 residues. Germline V gene data show CDR1 as DFQATT and CDR2 as SNEGSKA (reference sequence). The CDR3 protein is CSARALTSGGSAPSYNEQFF. The CDR3 DNA follows: TGCAGTGCTAGAGCCTTGACTAGCGGGGGGTCCGCCCCCTCCTACAATGAGCAGTTCTTC.

This chain joins TRBV29-1 and TRBJ2-1; D possibly uses TRBD1 or TRBD2 (6 bases each). The V end lost 0 bases, the J end lost 1 base, and 13 bases lay between the germline ends. CDR1 and CDR2 from the germline V gene are SQVTM and ANQGSEA. The CDR3 loop spans 16 amino acids. The CDR3 DNA reads TGCAGCGTTGAAGAGCGGTCGGGGGCATCCTACAATGAGCAGTTCTTC. This translates into CSVEERSGASYNEQFF.

This clonotype appeared many times. The chain is built from TRBV9 and TRBJ2-7, with D possibly matching TRBD2 (6 bases). CDR3 length: 14 residues. Germline lookup yields CDR1 SGDLS and CDR2 YYNGEE. Trimming cost V 0 bases and J 3 bases, with 10 bases left between them. The CDR3 DNA sequence: TGTGCCAGCAGCGTAGGGTGGGGGGTCTACGAGCAGTACTTC. Encoded protein: CASSVGWGVYEQYF.

This chain links TRBV12-3 or TRBV12-4 with TRBJ2-7; D is perhaps TRBD1 or TRBD2 (6 bases each). This CDR3 spans 13 amino acids. Trimming removed 3 bases at V and 6 bases at J, with 12 bases between. CDR3 DNA: TGTGCCAGCAGTTTCCGGGGGCTGTCCGAGCAGTACTTC. Its translation: CASSFRGLSEQYF.

This clonotype was seen a few times. The V gene is TRBV5-5, the J gene TRBJ2-5, with TRBD2 identical over 11 bases. Trimming cost V 0 bases and J 5 bases; bases outside gene matches: 3. The CDR3 has 15 amino acids. Per germline, CDR1 SGHKS and CDR2 YYEKEE (reference sequence). The CDR3 spells CASSLETSGTETQYF. The CDR3 nucleotides read TGTGCCAGCAGCTTGGAGACTAGCGGGACGGAGACCCAGTACTTC.

The chain has TRBV9 and TRBJ1-1, with 9 bases identical to TRBD1. This CDR3 is 15 amino acids long. Trimming removed 0 bases from V and 1 base from J; junction bases left unmatched: 1. Germline CDR1 reads SGDLS; CDR2 reads YYNGEE. This CDR3 is CASSVGDRANTEAFF. For the CDR3, the DNA is TGTGCCAGCAGCGTAGGGGACAGGGCGAACACTGAAGCTTTCTTT.